Below, 2 T cell receptor beta chains from the same sample are listed, as sequenced in a study of cytomegalovirus exposure and HLA in healthy donors. PCR amplification relied on 60 Vbeta primers (plus 13 Jbeta primers). Profiled with immunoSEQ multiplex PCR; TCRdb holds only in-frame clones, not every one. Here the sample spans about 52,000 clones, around 72% being singletons. The sample taken for sequencing was PBMCs. These receptors were collected from a man aged 18-30 years in good health and CMV-seronegative.

The rearrangement uses TRBV7-6 and TRBJ2-3; 13 nucleotides agree with TRBD2. The length of the CDR3 is 16 residues. CDR1 and CDR2 from the germline V gene are SGHVS and FNYEAQ. With 5 bases clipped from V and 4 bases from J, the junction kept 6 bases outside the gene matches. The CDR3: CASSPRTSGSSDTQYF. CDR3 in DNA: TGTGCCAGCAGCCCACGGACTAGCGGGAGTTCAGATACGCAGTATTTT.

The chain has TRBV19 and TRBJ2-3; possibly TRBD1 for D (5 bases). This CDR3 is 14 amino acids long. Trimming took off 5 bases at V and 4 bases at J, with 13 bases between the two ends. Germline values: CDR1 LNHDA, CDR2 SQIVND (reference sequence). CDR3 DNA sequence: TGTGCCAGTAGTTGGCAGGGTCCCCCAGATACGCAGTATTTT. Translated, it gives CASSWQGPPDTQYF.